This is a list of T cell receptor beta chains from one sample in a study of blood T cell repertoires in COVID-19. Repertoires were generated with immunoSEQ multiplex PCR, while TCRdb's copy carries only in-frame clones and drops some. This table holds approximately 210,000 clones, just over 90% found once. Sequencing was done on a sample of peripheral blood. All receptors derive from a man aged 25-45 years with acute or convalescent COVID-19. CDR3s leave out the opening cysteine and the closing phenylalanine or tryptophan. The order of the fields is D gene, J gene, V gene, CDR3 protein. A D gene is named only where the DNA matches it firmly.

. | TRBJ1-5 | TRBV30 | AWQFGNQPQH
. | TRBJ1-5 | TRBV28 | ASTGLPNQPQH
. | TRBJ2-7 | TRBV10-3 | AINNRGTSYEQY
. | TRBJ1-6 | TRBV5-1 | ASSPTLFGDSAPLH
. | TRBJ1-1 | TRBV28 | ASSLPNTEAF
TRBD1 | TRBJ1-6 | TRBV20-1 | SASGTENSPLH
. | TRBJ1-1 | TRBV7-8 | ASQFQFSMNTEAF
TRBD1 | TRBJ1-4 | TRBV5-1 | ASSTGQGVGEKLF
. | TRBJ1-1 | TRBV28 | ASSLPGVSEAF
TRBD1 | TRBJ2-7 | TRBV7-9 | ASSLNPGQGRSKQY
. | TRBJ1-3 | TRBV10-3 | AISGLGSSGNTIY
. | TRBJ1-2 | TRBV28 | ASRIQGLGYT
. | TRBJ2-3 | TRBV5-6 | ASSFGGTDTQY
. | TRBJ1-4 | TRBV13 | ASSQVRGGRNEKLF
TRBD1 | TRBJ1-1 | TRBV5-5 | ASSLTGMEEAF
. | TRBJ2-1 | TRBV12-3/TRBV12-4 | ASMGFGEQF
TRBD1 | TRBJ2-7 | TRBV6-1 | ASSEGATGGLSSYEQY
TRBD2 | TRBJ2-7 | TRBV10-1 | ASSAGGTPYEQY
TRBD2 | TRBJ2-5 | TRBV6-6 | ASSGPGGGGETQY
. | TRBJ1-5 | TRBV6-6 | ASSSTREPSNQPQH
TRBD1 | TRBJ1-2 | TRBV20-1 | SASRQGIYGYT
. | TRBJ1-5 | TRBV27 | ASSSEGGFTQPQH
TRBD1 | TRBJ1-6 | TRBV11-2 | ASRFRTGYSPLH
. | TRBJ2-7 | TRBV7-9 | ASSHTSSGEQY
. | TRBJ1-2 | TRBV9 | ASSVADQGAYGYT
. | TRBJ1-4 | TRBV2 | ASSQGLGEKLF
. | TRBJ1-5 | TRBV19 | ASSTRVGNSNQPQH
TRBD1 | TRBJ2-3 | TRBV18 | ASSPPGTGVPDTQY
TRBD1 | TRBJ1-3 | TRBV5-5 | ASSQYATGGFSGNTIY
. | TRBJ2-3 | TRBV3-1/TRBV3-2 | ASYGWSGSTDTQY
. | TRBJ1-6 | TRBV5-4 | ASSDTRDSPLH
. | TRBJ1-3 | TRBV7-8 | ASSLYGGSGNTIY
. | TRBJ2-3 | TRBV2 | ASSDDIATDNTDTQY
. | TRBJ1-1 | TRBV28 | ASISLGADRNTEAF
. | TRBJ1-2 | TRBV6-5 | ASSYSQGSFYGYT
TRBD1 | TRBJ2-5 | TRBV30 | AWTGTGKYQETQY
. | TRBJ2-7 | TRBV6-5 | ASRGAGGMSYEQY
TRBD1 | TRBJ1-2 | TRBV7-2 | ASSLYYTGVEYGYT
TRBD1 | TRBJ2-2 | TRBV9 | ASSLPGTGKTGELF
. | TRBJ2-7 | TRBV5-1 | ASSSNAGVTYEQY
. | TRBJ2-3 | TRBV3-1/TRBV3-2 | ASSQDQRILGSDTQY
. | TRBJ2-3 | TRBV6-5 | ASSYGRGVSTDTQY
TRBD2 | TRBJ2-1 | TRBV7-2 | ASSPPGLAGGRNEQF
. | TRBJ1-3 | TRBV10-1 | ASRAGPGNTIY
TRBD2 | TRBJ2-7 | TRBV27 | ASLIGTSEPYEQY
. | TRBJ2-1 | TRBV18 | ASSPHRDAEF
. | TRBJ1-2 | TRBV29-1 | SVLARPPYGYT
TRBD1 | TRBJ1-1 | TRBV18 | ASSPQSQGAAEAF
. | TRBJ2-3 | TRBV6-1 | ASSERTINTQY
TRBD2 | TRBJ2-3 | TRBV3-1/TRBV3-2 | ASSHYRLAGGVDTQY
. | TRBJ2-3 | TRBV5-1 | ASNLGAEDTQY
. | TRBJ1-2 | TRBV27 | ASSQKPNYGYT
TRBD2 | TRBJ2-3 | TRBV24-1 | ATSDTRRLAEGTDTQY
TRBD1 | TRBJ2-1 | TRBV27 | ASSPWTGGGEQF
. | TRBJ1-5 | TRBV6-6 | ASSWGQGNQPQH
TRBD1 | TRBJ1-5 | TRBV19 | ASSARTGVTRNQPQH
. | TRBJ1-6 | TRBV27 | ASSFAAGLDSPLH
TRBD1 | TRBJ2-5 | TRBV7-6 | ASSQSGGQETQY
TRBD2 | TRBJ2-2 | TRBV27 | ASSPSGRALLGELF